The entry that follows covers one T cell receptor (beta chain) sequence. The data were taken from a study of blood T cell repertoires in COVID-19. About the research overall: Acute and convalescent COVID-19 samples came from the United States, Italy and Spain.

Those enrolled, adults aged roughly 18 to 90 years, came from roughly 22 US areas. Per the germline V gene, CDR1 is SGHAT and CDR2 is FQDESV (reference sequence). The CDR3 covers 17 residues. With 0 bases clipped from V and 9 bases from J, the junction kept 7 bases outside the gene matches. Under the authors' procedure: Estimated nucleated cell counts came from reference gene primer amplification. Libraries were prepared by immunoSEQ multiplex PCR; TCRdb keeps only in-frame clonotypes and omits some of them. V, J and clone size were drawn from that table, and D and trimming were deduced from the DNA. The sample holds 300,000 to 400,000 clones; approximately 88% are singletons and the top ten take 5% to 6%.

What was sequenced was PBMCs or T cells enriched from blood (not recorded which). The sequence came from a man aged 30 to 45 who had recovered from COVID-19. The genes are TRBV11-1 and TRBJ2-1; 14 bases agree with TRBD2. CDR3 sequence: CASSLARLAGGRVEQFF. Written as DNA, the CDR3 is TGTGCCAGCAGCTTAGCTAGACTAGCGGGGGGGCGGGTTGAGCAGTTCTTC.